This is a list of T cell receptor beta chains from one sample in a study of T cell responses to AZD1222 COVID-19 vaccine. Libraries were prepared by immunoSEQ multiplex PCR; TCRdb keeps only in-frame clonotypes and omits some of them. The sample records around 100,000 clones, more than 85% being singletons. The sequences come from peripheral blood, collected on day 0 of AZD1222 vaccination. Receptors were obtained from an adult in good health. Both conserved end residues are part of each CDR3. D genes are given only for firm matches. Size is omitted from some rows. Given values are once, few, many or a class for expanded clones.

>TRBJ1-2|TRBD1|.|TRBV5-1
CASSSPGQEYGYTF
TGCGCCAGCAGCTCGCCGGGACAGGAGTATGGCTACACCTTC
>TRBJ2-1|.|.|TRBV3-1/TRBV3-2
CASSLNPFF
TGTGCCAGCAGCCTTAATCCGTTCTTC
>TRBJ2-1|TRBD2|once|TRBV24-1
CATSGSGSISYNEQFF
TGTGCCACCAGTGGGAGCGGGAGTATATCCTACAATGAGCAGTTCTTC
>TRBJ1-3|.|.|TRBV6-5
CASSYSGIGNTIYF
TGTGCCAGCAGTTACTCGGGCATTGGAAACACCATATATTTT
>TRBJ1-5|TRBD1|once|TRBV28
CASRAGTGGVGAQHF
TGTGCCAGCAGAGCCGGGACAGGGGGCGTGGGGGCCCAGCATTTT
>TRBJ2-1|.|once|TRBV18
CASSPSQNYNEQFF
TGTGCCAGCTCACCTTCACAGAACTACAATGAGCAGTTCTTC
>TRBJ1-6|TRBD1|once|TRBV7-3
CASSLRDRGGGEPLHF
TGTGCCAGCAGCCTCCGGGACAGGGGCGGAGGGGAACCCCTCCACTTT
>TRBJ1-3|.|.|TRBV5-1
CASSWGDSSGNTIYF
TGCGCCAGCAGCTGGGGGGATAGCTCTGGAAACACCATATATTTT
>TRBJ1-2|.|.|TRBV7-2
CASSLGPNNYGYTF
TGTGCCAGCAGCTTAGGACCGAATAACTATGGCTACACCTTC
>TRBJ1-1|.|.|TRBV29-1
CSVEDLGNTEAFF
TGCAGCGTTGAAGACCTGGGGAACACTGAAGCTTTCTTT
>TRBJ1-5|.|.|TRBV15
CATSRDGGSNQPQHF
TGTGCCACCAGCAGAGATGGGGGGAGCAATCAGCCCCAGCATTTT
>TRBJ1-1|.|.|TRBV20-1
CSASLPRAEAFF
TGCAGTGCTAGTCTTCCGAGGGCTGAAGCTTTCTTT
>TRBJ2-7|.|.|TRBV28
CASSLTLGTPSSYEQYF
TGTGCCAGCAGTTTAACCCTCGGGACACCCAGCTCCTACGAGCAGTACTTC
>TRBJ1-3|.|.|TRBV30
CAWSTGSGNTIYF
TGTGCCTGGAGTACAGGGTCTGGAAACACCATATATTTT
>TRBJ2-7|TRBD2|.|TRBV4-3
CASSQDRTSGTYEQYF
TGCGCCAGCAGCCAAGATCGGACTAGCGGTACCTACGAGCAGTACTTC
>TRBJ2-2|TRBD1|.|TRBV9
CASTPRQGYTGELFF
TGTGCCAGCACCCCCCGACAGGGCTACACCGGGGAGCTGTTTTTT
>TRBJ1-5|.|.|TRBV7-8
CASSLDGGSYQPQHF
TGTGCCAGCAGCTTAGACGGGGGTAGCTATCAGCCCCAGCATTTT
>TRBJ1-1|TRBD1|.|TRBV9
CASSPKGQVRNTEAFF
TGTGCCAGCAGCCCTAAGGGACAGGTTAGGAACACTGAAGCTTTCTTT
>TRBJ1-6|.|.|TRBV7-2
CASSLDGYNSPLHF
TGTGCCAGCAGCTTAGACGGATATAATTCACCCCTCCACTTT
>TRBJ1-2|.|.|TRBV29-1
CSVEEGDGYTF
TGCAGCGTTGAAGAAGGTGATGGCTACACCTTC
>TRBJ1-3|.|few|TRBV6-1
CASSERPSSGNTIYF
TGTGCCAGCAGTGAAAGGCCGAGCTCTGGAAACACCATATATTTT
>TRBJ1-4|.|.|TRBV3-1/TRBV3-2
CASSRSAGQVEKLFF
TGTGCCAGCAGCCGCAGCGCCGGTCAAGTTGAAAAACTGTTTTTT
>TRBJ1-1|.|.|TRBV7-9
CASSFAENTEAFF
TGTGCCAGCAGCTTCGCAGAGAACACTGAAGCTTTCTTT
>TRBJ1-1|.|.|TRBV6-5
CASSLLRAMNTEAFF
TGTGCCAGCAGCCTACTGAGGGCAATGAACACTGAAGCTTTCTTT
>TRBJ2-1|.|.|TRBV19
CASGGQGGYNEQFF
TGTGCCAGTGGAGGACAGGGAGGGTACAATGAGCAGTTCTTC
>TRBJ2-2|TRBD1|.|TRBV28
CASSVPPWGTANTGELFF
TGTGCCAGCAGTGTACCACCTTGGGGGACAGCGAACACCGGGGAGCTGTTTTTT
>TRBJ1-6|TRBD1|.|TRBV27
CASKEDRANSPLHF
TGTGCCAGCAAAGAGGACAGGGCGAATTCACCCCTCCACTTT
>TRBJ1-1|TRBD1|.|TRBV5-6
CASSSTGWNTEAFF
TGTGCCAGCTCTTCGACAGGGTGGAACACTGAAGCTTTCTTT
>TRBJ1-2|.|.|TRBV7-8
CASSLDRGAYGYTF
TGTGCCAGCAGCTTAGATAGGGGGGCCTATGGCTACACCTTC
>TRBJ1-2|.|.|TRBV7-2
CASSLAVHKNNYGYTF
TGTGCCAGCAGCTTAGCCGTACATAAGAATAACTATGGCTACACCTTC
>TRBJ2-2|.|.|TRBV11-3
CASSPRPQGGELFF
TGTGCCAGCAGCCCCCGCCCCCAAGGCGGGGAGCTGTTTTTT
>TRBJ1-3|.|.|TRBV9
CASSVDFSGNTIYF
TGTGCCAGCAGCGTCGACTTTTCTGGAAACACCATATATTTT
>TRBJ1-2|.|.|TRBV18
CASSPADLYGYTF
TGTGCCAGCTCCCCGGCCGACCTCTATGGCTACACCTTC
>TRBJ1-2|.|.|TRBV6-5
CASSREKTNYGYTF
TGTGCCAGCAGTCGAGAGAAGACTAACTATGGCTACACCTTC
>TRBJ2-1|TRBD2|.|TRBV7-3
CASSSPAGESYNEQFF
TGTGCCAGCAGCTCGCCAGCGGGAGAGTCCTACAATGAGCAGTTCTTC
>TRBJ2-3|.|once|TRBV5-5
CASIGVRALSTDTQYF
TGTGCCAGCATCGGGGTGAGGGCACTGAGCACAGATACGCAGTATTTT
>TRBJ1-3|.|.|TRBV28
CASSPSGMSGNTIYF
TGTGCCAGCAGTCCCTCAGGGATGTCTGGAAACACCATATATTTT
>TRBJ1-3|TRBD1|.|TRBV4-3
CASSQETGRNAIYF
TGCGCCAGCAGCCAAGAGACAGGGAGAAACGCCATATATTTT
>TRBJ2-3|.|.|TRBV11-3
CASSLDRKGGTQYF
TGTGCCAGCAGCTTAGATAGAAAAGGAGGTACGCAGTATTTT
>TRBJ2-7|TRBD1|.|TRBV5-1
CASSLDVGQGALEQYF
TGCGCCAGCAGCTTGGATGTAGGTCAGGGGGCGCTCGAGCAGTACTTC
>TRBJ2-7|.|.|TRBV28
CASRDRVGYEQYF
TGTGCCAGCAGGGATCGGGTAGGCTACGAGCAGTACTTC
>TRBJ1-1|.|.|TRBV4-1
CASSQDLGRNTEAFF
TGCGCCAGCAGCCAAGATCTTGGCAGAAACACTGAAGCTTTCTTT
>TRBJ2-2|.|.|TRBV10-1
CASSVGDRLNPGQNTGELFF
TGCGCCAGCAGTGTGGGCGATCGGCTTAACCCGGGACAGAACACCGGGGAGCTGTTTTTT
>TRBJ1-1|.|once|TRBV9
CASSPSQGEAEAFF
TGTGCCAGCAGCCCCTCACAGGGCGAGGCTGAAGCTTTCTTT
>TRBJ1-2|.|.|TRBV21-1
CASSKASGGYTF
TGTGCCAGCAGCAAAGCGTCCGGTGGCTACACCTTC
>TRBJ2-5|TRBD2|.|TRBV30
CAWSILAGEGETQYF
TGTGCCTGGAGTATCCTAGCGGGAGAAGGAGAGACCCAGTACTTC
>TRBJ2-5|.|.|TRBV9
CASSVGGKETQYF
TGTGCCAGCAGCGTAGGGGGGAAAGAGACCCAGTACTTC
>TRBJ2-5|.|.|TRBV9
CASSVTGHLRQTQYF
TGTGCCAGCAGCGTGACGGGACACCTCCGGCAGACCCAGTACTTC
>TRBJ2-1|.|.|TRBV27
CASSFGLAASYNEQFF
TGTGCCAGCAGTTTTGGTCTAGCCGCGTCCTACAATGAGCAGTTCTTC
>TRBJ2-4|TRBD1|.|TRBV11-1
CASSLRGDRESIQYF
TGTGCCAGCAGCTTGAGGGGGGACAGGGAGAGCATTCAGTACTTC
>TRBJ1-1|TRBD1|once|TRBV7-3
CASSLKGQAGEAFF
TGTGCCAGCAGCTTAAAAGGACAGGCCGGTGAAGCTTTCTTT
>TRBJ1-1|TRBD1|.|TRBV18
CASSLGQAENTEAFF
TGTGCCAGCTCTCTCGGACAGGCGGAGAACACTGAAGCTTTCTTT
>TRBJ1-2|.|.|TRBV3-1/TRBV3-2
CASSQGDANYGYTF
TGTGCCAGCAGCCAAGGGGACGCTAACTATGGCTACACCTTC
>TRBJ2-2|.|few|TRBV6-2/TRBV6-3
CASSLREAGELFF
TGTGCCAGCAGTCTGCGCGAGGCCGGGGAGCTGTTTTTT
>TRBJ2-1|TRBD2|.|TRBV7-3
CASSLILPGLGVGNEQFF
TGTGCCAGCAGCTTAATCCTGCCGGGACTAGGGGTTGGCAATGAGCAGTTCTTC
>TRBJ2-3|.|.|TRBV6-1
CASSESGARDTQYF
TGTGCCAGCAGTGAATCAGGGGCGAGAGATACGCAGTATTTT
>TRBJ1-1|.|.|TRBV30
CAWSVLMNTEAFF
TGTGCCTGGAGTGTACTAATGAACACTGAAGCTTTCTTT
>TRBJ2-7|TRBD1|.|TRBV5-1
CASSQGQEAYEQYF
TGCGCCAGCAGCCAGGGACAGGAGGCCTACGAGCAGTACTTC
>TRBJ1-1|TRBD1|.|TRBV19
CASSSWTGNTEAFF
TGTGCCAGTAGTTCGTGGACAGGGAACACTGAAGCTTTCTTT